This TCR beta chain was profiled in a study of shared clonotypes between healthy human individuals. Measured with immunoSEQ multiplex PCR; TCRdb has only the in-frame clones, and not every one. Altogether over a million clones are present, 75% to 80% being singletons, with the ten largest covering 0.5% to 0.65%. Every contributor of samples was a Caucasian grown-up residing in Nashville, Tennessee. Sequencing was done on a sample of memory CD4+ T cells from PBMCs. Subset given: CD45RA-negative fraction. The sequence was collected from a man aged 18 to 30 in good health. Some clones in this sample may be carry-over from other donors' samples.

CDR3 region: CASSKIAGTYEQYF. The CDR3, as DNA: TGCGCCAGCAGCAAAATAGCGGGAACCTACGAGCAGTACTTC. The V call is TRBV5-1, the J call TRBJ2-7; 8 nucleotides align to TRBD2. Germline V CDR1 and CDR2: SGHRS, YFSETQ. The J segment lost 2 bases and the V segment lost 4 bases, leaving 5 bases of the junction unmatched. The CDR3 has 14 amino acids.